The T cell receptor beta chain described here comes from a study of OX40 agonist ivuxolimab in advanced cancers. General study points: Partial responders treated at 0.1-3.0 mg/kg exhibited clonal expansion among the lowest measured. At 0.1 to 3.0 mg/kg, CD4+ and CD8+ blood T cells expanded clonally by week 6.

The germline V and J ends were trimmed by 4 bases and 2 bases, with 12 bases remaining between them. This CDR3 region has 15 residues. Germline V CDR1 and CDR2: MDHEN, SYDVKM. On this clone itself: Its antigen is still unknown.

Some clones are missing from TCRdb's copy, which holds only in-frame ones; the method was immunoSEQ multiplex PCR. Seen here are under 95,000 clones, 75% to 90% observed once, and the top ten hold 2.5% to 3%. Material: CD4+ or CD8+ T cells sorted from blood, obtained in a trial of the OX40 agonist ivuxolimab. The TCR was taken from an adult with an advanced solid tumor such as melanoma, head and neck, liver or kidney cancer. This chain connects TRBV28 to TRBJ1-5; D unclear. The CDR3 DNA follows: TGTGCCAGCAGTTCGCCGTCTTCGGGCAATCAGCCCCAGCATTTT. It yields the protein CASSSPSSGNQPQHF. Supplemented by reference TRBV28 and TRBJ1-5, the full variable domain reads DVKVTQSSRYLVKRTGEKVFLECVQDMDHENMFWYRQDPGLGLRLIYFSYDVKMKEKGDIPEGYSVSREKKERFSLILESASTNQTSMYLCASSSPSSGNQPQHFGDGTRLSIL.